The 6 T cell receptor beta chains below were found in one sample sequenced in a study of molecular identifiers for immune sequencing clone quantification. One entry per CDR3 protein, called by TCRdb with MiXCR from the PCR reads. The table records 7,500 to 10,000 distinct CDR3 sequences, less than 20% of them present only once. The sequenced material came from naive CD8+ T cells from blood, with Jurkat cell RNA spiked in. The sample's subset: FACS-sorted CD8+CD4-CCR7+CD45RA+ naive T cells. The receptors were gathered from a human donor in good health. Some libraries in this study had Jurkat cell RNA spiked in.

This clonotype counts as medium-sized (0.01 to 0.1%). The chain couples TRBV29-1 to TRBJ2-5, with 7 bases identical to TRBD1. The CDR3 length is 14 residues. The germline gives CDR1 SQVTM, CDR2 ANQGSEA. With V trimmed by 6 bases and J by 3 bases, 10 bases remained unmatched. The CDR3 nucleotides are TGCAGCGTACGCCACTGGACAGGAAAAGAGACCCAGTACTTC. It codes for CSVRHWTGKETQYF. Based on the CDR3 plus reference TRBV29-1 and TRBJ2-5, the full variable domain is SAVISQKPSRDICQRGTSLTIQCQVDSQVTMMFWYRQQPGQSLTLIATANQGSEATYESGFVIDKFPISRPNLTFSTLTVSNMSPEDSSIYLCSVRHWTGKETQYFGPGTRLLVL.

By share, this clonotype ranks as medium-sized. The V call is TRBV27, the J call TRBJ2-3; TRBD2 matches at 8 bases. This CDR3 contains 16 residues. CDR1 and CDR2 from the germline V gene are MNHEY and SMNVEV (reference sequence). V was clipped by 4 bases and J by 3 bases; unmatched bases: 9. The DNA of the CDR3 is TGTGCCAGCAGTTATCGAGCGGGAGAGCTTACAGATACGCAGTATTTT. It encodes CASSYRAGELTDTQYF.

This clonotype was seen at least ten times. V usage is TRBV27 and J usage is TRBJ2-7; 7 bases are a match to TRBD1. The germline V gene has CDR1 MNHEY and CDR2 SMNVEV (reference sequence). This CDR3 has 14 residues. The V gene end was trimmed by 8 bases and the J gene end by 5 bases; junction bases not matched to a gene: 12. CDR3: CASGSRTGANEQYF. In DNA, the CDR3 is TGTGCCAGCGGATCCCGCACAGGGGCCAACGAGCAGTACTTC.

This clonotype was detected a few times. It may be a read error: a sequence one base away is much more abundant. The CDR3 loop reads CASSLGTVNSPLRF. Written as DNA, the CDR3 is TGTGCCAGCAGCTTGGGGACAGTCAATTCACCCCTCCGCTTT. V is TRBV5-6 and J is TRBJ1-6, with D perhaps TRBD1 (6 bases). The CDR3 runs 14 residues. CDR1 is SGHDT and CDR2 is YYEEEE in the germline V gene.

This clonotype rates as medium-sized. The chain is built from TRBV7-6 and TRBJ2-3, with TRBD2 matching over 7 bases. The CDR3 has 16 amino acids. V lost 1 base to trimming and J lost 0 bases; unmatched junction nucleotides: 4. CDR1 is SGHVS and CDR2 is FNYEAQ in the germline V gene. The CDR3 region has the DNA TGTGCCAGCAGCTTAGGTTTAGCGGGTAGCACAGATACGCAGTATTTT. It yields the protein CASSLGLAGSTDTQYF.

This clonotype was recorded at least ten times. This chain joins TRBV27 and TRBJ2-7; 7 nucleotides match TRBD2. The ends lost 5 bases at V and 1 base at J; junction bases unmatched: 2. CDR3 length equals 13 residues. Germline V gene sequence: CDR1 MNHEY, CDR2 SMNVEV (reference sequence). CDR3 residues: CASSVGGSYEQYF. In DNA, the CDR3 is TGTGCCAGCAGTGTCGGGGGGTCCTACGAGCAGTACTTC.